This T cell receptor beta chain is drawn from a study of tumor-infiltrating lymphocytes in localized non-small cell lung cancer. Study background: Several tumor histologies, both smoking statuses, and some post-neoadjuvant chemotherapy samples were included.

V lost 0 bases and J lost 2, with 12 bases in between. The CDR3 contains 16 residues. Germline values: CDR1 SGHTS, CDR2 YDEGEE. Notes on the study in general: T-cell fraction did not differ between immunotypes IM1 and IM2. TCRbeta sequencing showed higher T cell infiltration in tumors than uninvolved lung.

About this clone: Its antigen remains unidentified.

TCRdb keeps only in-frame clones here, not all; method: immunoSEQ multiplex PCR. The sample holds around 16,000 clones, about three quarters seen once. This TCR was sampled from a human donor with non-small cell lung cancer. V gene TRBV5-8 combines with J gene TRBJ1-5; D possibly corresponds to TRBD1 (6 bases). The source material was lung tumor tissue. The CDR3 bases are TGTGCCAGCAGCTTGGCCTTTGGGGGCCGCAATCAGCCCCAGCATTTT. Translated: CASSLAFGGRNQPQHF.